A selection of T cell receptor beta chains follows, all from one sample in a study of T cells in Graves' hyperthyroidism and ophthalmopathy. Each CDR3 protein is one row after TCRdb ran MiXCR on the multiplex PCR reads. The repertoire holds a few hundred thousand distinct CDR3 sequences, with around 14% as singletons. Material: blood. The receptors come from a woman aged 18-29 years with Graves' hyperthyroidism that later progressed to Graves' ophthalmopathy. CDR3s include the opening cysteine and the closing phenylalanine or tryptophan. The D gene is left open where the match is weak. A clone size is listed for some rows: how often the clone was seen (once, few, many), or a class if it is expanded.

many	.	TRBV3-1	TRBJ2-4	TGTGCCAGCAGCTTCCGGCCCAACATTCAGTACTTC	CASSFRPNIQYF
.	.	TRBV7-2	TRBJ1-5	TGTGCCAGCAGCGTACGGAATAGCAATCAGCCCCAGCATTTT	CASSVRNSNQPQHF
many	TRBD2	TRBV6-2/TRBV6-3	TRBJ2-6	TGTGCCAGCAGCCCGGGGGGCTCTGGGGCCAACGTCCTGACTTTC	CASSPGGSGANVLTF
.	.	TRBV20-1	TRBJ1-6	TGCAGTGCTCAACGAGGGGTCTTTAGTTCACCCCGCCACTTT	CSAQRGVFSSPRHF
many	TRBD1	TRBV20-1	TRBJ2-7	TGCAGTGCCGCCGGACAGGGGGCCGTTTCCTACGAGCAGTACTTC	CSAAGQGAVSYEQYF
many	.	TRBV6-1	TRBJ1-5	TGTGCCAGCAGTGAATGGGGGGGTTCGCCCAATCAGCCCCAGCATTTT	CASSEWGGSPNQPQHF
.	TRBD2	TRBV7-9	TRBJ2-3	TGTGCCAGCAGCTTGGGGACTAGCGGGCGCCTTCTTACCACAGATACGCAGTATTTT	CASSLGTSGRLLTTDTQYF
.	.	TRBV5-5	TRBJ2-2	TGTGCCAGCAGCTTAAGGGTAGGGGGGCTGTTTTTT	CASSLRVGGLFF
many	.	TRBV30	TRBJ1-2	TGTGCCTGGAGTGTACCCCGACGGCTGGGTGGCTACACCTTC	CAWSVPRRLGGYTF
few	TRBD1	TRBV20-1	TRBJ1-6	TGCAGTGCTAGGGACAGGGATGATAGTCGCGTCAATTCACCCCTCCGCTTT	CSARDRDDSRVNSPLRF
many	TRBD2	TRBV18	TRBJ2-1	TGTGCCAGCTCCAGGGGTAGCGGGGCGCGGTACAATGAGCAGTTCTTC	CASSRGSGARYNEQFF
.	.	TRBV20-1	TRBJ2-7	TGCAGTGCTAGAGGTAGGGGAGTGTACGAGCAGTACTTC	CSARGRGVYEQYF
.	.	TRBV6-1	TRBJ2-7	TGTGCCAGCAGCATCGGGGCAGGGGCCTCCTACGAGCAGTACTTC	CASSIGAGASYEQYF
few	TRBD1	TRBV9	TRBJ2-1	TGTGCCAGCAGCCTCGGACAGGGGGCAAGTGAGCAGTTCTTC	CASSLGQGASEQFF
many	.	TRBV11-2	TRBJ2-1	TGTGCCAGCAGCTTAGCCTGGAACTCCTACAATGAGCAGTTCTTC	CASSLAWNSYNEQFF
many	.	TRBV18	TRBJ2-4	TGTGCCAGCTCACCAATAGCGGAACTTAGCCAAAACATTCAGTACTTC	CASSPIAELSQNIQYF
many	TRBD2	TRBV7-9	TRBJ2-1	TGTGCCAGCAGCTTACAGCGGGAGAGGGATGAGCAGTTCTTC	CASSLQRERDEQFF
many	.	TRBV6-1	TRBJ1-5	TGTGCCAGCAGTGGGTTCAGGGGAAGGAATCAGCCCCAGCATTTT	CASSGFRGRNQPQHF
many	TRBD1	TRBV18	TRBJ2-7	TGTGCCAGCTCACCGGACAGGGGGGGCTACGAGCAGTACTTC	CASSPDRGGYEQYF
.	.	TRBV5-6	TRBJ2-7	TGTGCCAGCTCAGTGCGGGGACTGGTCTACGAGCAGTACTTC	CASSVRGLVYEQYF
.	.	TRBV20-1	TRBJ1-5	TGCAGTCTGGGGGAGTTCAATCAGCCCCAGCATTTT	CSLGEFNQPQHF
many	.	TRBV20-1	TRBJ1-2	TGCAGTGCTAGTTTGGTTTCTGCGAACTATGGCTACACCTTC	CSASLVSANYGYTF
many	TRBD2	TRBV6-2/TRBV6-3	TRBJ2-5	TGTGCCAGCAGCGGACTAGCGGGAGGGCCAAGATATCAAGAGACCCAGTACTTC	CASSGLAGGPRYQETQYF
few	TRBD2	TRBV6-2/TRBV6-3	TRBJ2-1	TGTGCCATCGGTCTTGGCGGGAGGCGAATAAACAATGAGCAGTTCTTC	CAIGLGGRRINNEQFF
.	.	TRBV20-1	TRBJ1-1	TGCAGTGCTACCTGGGGGTTGGACACTGAAGCTTTCTTT	CSATWGLDTEAFF
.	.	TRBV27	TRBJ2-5	TGTGCCAGCAGTTTATCTCGGGGATGGCAAGAGACCCAGTACTTC	CASSLSRGWQETQYF
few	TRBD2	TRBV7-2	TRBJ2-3	TGTGCCAGCAGCCGGACTAGCGGGAGCGGGAAAGATACGCAGTATTTT	CASSRTSGSGKDTQYF
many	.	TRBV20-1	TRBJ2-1	TGCAGTGCTAGAGTCGGGAATGAGCAGTTCTTC	CSARVGNEQFF
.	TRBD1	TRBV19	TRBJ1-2	TGTGCCAGTAGCCCCGGCAGGGGGCTTGGCTATGGCTACACCTTC	CASSPGRGLGYGYTF
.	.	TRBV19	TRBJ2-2	TGTGCCAGTAGTATGGATAGGAACACCGGGGAGCTGTTTTTT	CASSMDRNTGELFF
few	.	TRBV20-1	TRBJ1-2	TGCAGTGAGGGCAGGCCGGGCTATGGCTACACCTTC	CSEGRPGYGYTF
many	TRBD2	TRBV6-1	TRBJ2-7	TGTGCCAGCAGTCTCACGACTAGCGGGAGGATATCCTACGAGCAGTACTTC	CASSLTTSGRISYEQYF
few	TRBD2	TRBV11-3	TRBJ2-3	TGTGCCAGCAGCGAGTCCACTAGCGGGGGTTACACAGATACGCAGTATTTT	CASSESTSGGYTDTQYF
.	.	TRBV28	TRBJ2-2	TGTGCCAGCAGTTTACTTAGCCACCTGAACACCGGGGAGCTGTTTTTT	CASSLLSHLNTGELFF
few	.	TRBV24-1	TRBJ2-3	TGTGCCACCAGTGAACCTCGGGGCCGAGACAGGACAGATACGCAGTATTTT	CATSEPRGRDRTDTQYF
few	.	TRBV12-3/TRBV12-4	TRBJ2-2	TGTGCCAGCACTCCTAACACCGGGGAGCTGTTTTTT	CASTPNTGELFF
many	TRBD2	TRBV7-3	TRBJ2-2	TGTGCCAGCAGCTACGGGGCGGGGGCCGGGGAGCTGTTTTTT	CASSYGAGAGELFF
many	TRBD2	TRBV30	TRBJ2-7	TGTGCCTGGAGTGCAAGCGGGAGCCAGCAGTACTTC	CAWSASGSQQYF
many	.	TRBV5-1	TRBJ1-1	TGCGCCAGCAGCTTGGACGGAATGAACACTGAAGCTTTCTTT	CASSLDGMNTEAFF
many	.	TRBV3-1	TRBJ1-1	TGTGCCAGCAGCCGAAGGGGGTTGATGGCTGAAGCTTTCTTT	CASSRRGLMAEAFF
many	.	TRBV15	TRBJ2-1	TGTGCCACCAGTCCCACACCCAACAATGAGCAGTTCTTC	CATSPTPNNEQFF
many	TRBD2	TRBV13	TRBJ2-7	TGTGCCAGCAGCTTGGGAAGCGGGGGTGGTGTGGAGGGGACCTACGAGCAGTACTTC	CASSLGSGGGVEGTYEQYF
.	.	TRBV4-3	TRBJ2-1	TGCGCCAGCAGCCAAGCCGGGACAACCTACAATGAGCAGTTCTTC	CASSQAGTTYNEQFF
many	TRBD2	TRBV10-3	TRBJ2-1	TGTGCCATAGGGACTAGCGGGGACAATGAGCAGTTCTTC	CAIGTSGDNEQFF
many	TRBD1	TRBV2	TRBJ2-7	TGTGCCAGCAGTGAAGCGCTAAATCATGGGGGACAGGGGGCGCCCGAGCAGTACTTC	CASSEALNHGGQGAPEQYF
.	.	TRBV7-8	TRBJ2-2	TGTGCCAGCAGTCCGGACAGACACACCGGGGAGCTGTTTTTT	CASSPDRHTGELFF
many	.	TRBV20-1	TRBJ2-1	TGCAGTGCTAGAGATGCCGGGACACCATCCTACAATGAGCAGTTCTTC	CSARDAGTPSYNEQFF
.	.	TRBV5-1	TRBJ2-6	TGCGCCAGCAGCACGTCGACAGTCTCTGGGGCCAACGTCCTGACTTTC	CASSTSTVSGANVLTF
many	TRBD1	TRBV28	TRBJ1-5	TGTGCCAGCAGCTCACTCGACAGGGATTATAGCAATCAGCCCCAGCATTTT	CASSSLDRDYSNQPQHF
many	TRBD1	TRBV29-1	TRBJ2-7	TGCAGCGTGGGGACAGCGACCTCCTACGAGCAGTACTTC	CSVGTATSYEQYF
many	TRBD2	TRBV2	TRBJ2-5	TGTGCCAGCAGGCGCAGGACTAGTTCGGAGACCCAGTACTTC	CASRRRTSSETQYF
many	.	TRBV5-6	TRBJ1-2	TGTGCCAGCAGCTTGGATTCGACCTCTAACTATGGCTACACCTTC	CASSLDSTSNYGYTF
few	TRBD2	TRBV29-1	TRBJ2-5	TGCAGCGTTTCCTCCGGGACTAGCGGGGCCTTGGGAGGCCAGTACTTC	CSVSSGTSGALGGQYF
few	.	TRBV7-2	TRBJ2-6	TGTGCCAGCAGCCTCCCTCCTGGGGCCAACGTCCTGACTTTC	CASSLPPGANVLTF
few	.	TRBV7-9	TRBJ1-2	TGTGCCAGCAGCACCCTACAGGGCCCGTTTACCCTAAACTATGGCTACACCTTC	CASSTLQGPFTLNYGYTF
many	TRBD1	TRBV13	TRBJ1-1	TGTGCCAGCAGCCGTAGACAGGGGAGGCTGAACACTGAAGCTTTCTTT	CASSRRQGRLNTEAFF
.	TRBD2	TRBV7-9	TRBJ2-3	TGTGCCAGCAGCGGACGGACTAGCGGGCGGGGCCCAGATACGCAGTATTTT	CASSGRTSGRGPDTQYF
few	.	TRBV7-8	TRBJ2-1	TGTGCCAGCAGCCACTTCCAGGGAGAGAGCTCCTACAATGAGCAGTTCTTC	CASSHFQGESSYNEQFF
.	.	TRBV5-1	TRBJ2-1	TGCGCCAGCAGTCCTACGGGGGGCCCATACCTCAAGCGTCACAATGAGCAGTTCTTC	CASSPTGGPYLKRHNEQFF
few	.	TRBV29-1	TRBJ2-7	TGCAGCGTTGAAGATGTGACCGGCTACGAGCAGTACTTC	CSVEDVTGYEQYF